Sequencing of this T cell receptor beta chain was carried out in a study of blood T cell repertoires in COVID-19. This CDR3 has 15 residues. Germline trimming cut 4 bases from V and 15 bases from J; bases unmatched to any gene: 17. Germline V gene lookup returns CDR1 SGHAT and CDR2 FQNNGV. Assay used: immunoSEQ multiplex PCR; TCRdb lists only in-frame clones, some missing. The data contain some 58,000 clones, 90% of them singletons. This TCR derives from a man aged 40-55 years with acute or convalescent COVID-19. Material for sequencing was peripheral blood. The J gene is TRBJ2-1, the V gene TRBV11-2, with 8 positions matching TRBD2. CDR3: CASSSKRVREDYRFF. The CDR3 DNA reads TGTGCCAGCAGCTCTAAAAGAGTGCGGGAGGACTACCGGTTCTTC. Supplemented by reference TRBV11-2 and TRBJ2-1, the full variable domain reads EAGVAQSPRYKIIEKRQSVAFWCNPISGHATLYWYQQILGQGPKLLIQFQNNGVVDDSQLPKDRFSAERLKGVDSTLKIQPAKLEDSAVYLCASSSKRVREDYRFFGPGTRLTVL.